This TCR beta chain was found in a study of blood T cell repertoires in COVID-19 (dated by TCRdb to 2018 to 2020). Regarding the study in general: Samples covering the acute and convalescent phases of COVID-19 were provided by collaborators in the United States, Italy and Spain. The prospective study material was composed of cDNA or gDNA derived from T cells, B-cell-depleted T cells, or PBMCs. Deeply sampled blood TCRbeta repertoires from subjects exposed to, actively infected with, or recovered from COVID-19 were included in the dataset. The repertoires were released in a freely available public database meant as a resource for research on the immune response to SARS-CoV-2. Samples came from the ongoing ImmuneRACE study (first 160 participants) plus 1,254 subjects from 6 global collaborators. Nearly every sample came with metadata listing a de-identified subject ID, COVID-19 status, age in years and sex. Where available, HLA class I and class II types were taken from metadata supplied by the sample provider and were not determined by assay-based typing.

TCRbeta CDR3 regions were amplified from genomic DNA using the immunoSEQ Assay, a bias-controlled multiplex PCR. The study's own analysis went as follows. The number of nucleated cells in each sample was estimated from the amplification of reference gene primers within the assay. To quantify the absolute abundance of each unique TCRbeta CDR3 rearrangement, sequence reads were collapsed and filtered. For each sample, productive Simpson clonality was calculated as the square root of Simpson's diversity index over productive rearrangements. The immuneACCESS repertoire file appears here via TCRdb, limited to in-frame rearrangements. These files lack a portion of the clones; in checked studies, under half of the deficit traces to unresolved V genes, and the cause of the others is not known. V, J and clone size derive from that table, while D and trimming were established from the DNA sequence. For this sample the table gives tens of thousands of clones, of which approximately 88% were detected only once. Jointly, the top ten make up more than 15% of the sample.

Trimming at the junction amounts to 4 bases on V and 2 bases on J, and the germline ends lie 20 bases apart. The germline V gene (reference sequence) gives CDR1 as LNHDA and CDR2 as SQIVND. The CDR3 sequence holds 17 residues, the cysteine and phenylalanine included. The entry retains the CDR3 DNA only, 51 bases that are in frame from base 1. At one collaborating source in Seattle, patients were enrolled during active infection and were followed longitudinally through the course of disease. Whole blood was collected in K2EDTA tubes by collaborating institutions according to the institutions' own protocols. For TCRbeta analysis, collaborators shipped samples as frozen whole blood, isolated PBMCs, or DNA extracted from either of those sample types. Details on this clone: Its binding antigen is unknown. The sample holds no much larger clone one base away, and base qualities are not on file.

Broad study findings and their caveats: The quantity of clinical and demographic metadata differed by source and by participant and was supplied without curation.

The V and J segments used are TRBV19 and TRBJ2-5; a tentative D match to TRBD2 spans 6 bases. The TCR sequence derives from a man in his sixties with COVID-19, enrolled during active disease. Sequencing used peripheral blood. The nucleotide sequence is TGTGCCAGTAGTAATCTAAGGGACTCATTCGTACAAGAGACCCAGTACTTC. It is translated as CASSNLRDSFVQETQYF.